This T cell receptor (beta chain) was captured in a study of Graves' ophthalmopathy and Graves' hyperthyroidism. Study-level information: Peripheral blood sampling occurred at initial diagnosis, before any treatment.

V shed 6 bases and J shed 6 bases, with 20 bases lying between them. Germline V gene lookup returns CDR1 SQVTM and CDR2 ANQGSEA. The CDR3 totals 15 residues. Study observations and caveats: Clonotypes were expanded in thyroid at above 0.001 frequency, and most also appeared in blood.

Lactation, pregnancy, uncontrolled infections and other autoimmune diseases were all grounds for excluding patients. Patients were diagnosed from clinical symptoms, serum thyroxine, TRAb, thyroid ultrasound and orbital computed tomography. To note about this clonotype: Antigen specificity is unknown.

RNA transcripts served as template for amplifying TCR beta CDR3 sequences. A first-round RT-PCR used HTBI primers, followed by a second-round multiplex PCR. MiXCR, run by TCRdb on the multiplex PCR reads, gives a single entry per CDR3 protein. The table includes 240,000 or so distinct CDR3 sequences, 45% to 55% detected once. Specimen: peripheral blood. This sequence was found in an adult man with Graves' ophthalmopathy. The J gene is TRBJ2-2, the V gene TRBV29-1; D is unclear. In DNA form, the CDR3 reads TGCAGCGTCCTTTCGACCGACGACGCCCCCGGGGAGCTGTTTTTT. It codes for CSVLSTDDAPGELFF.